The 19 T cell receptor beta chains below come from one sample, sequenced in a study of cytomegalovirus exposure and HLA in healthy donors. 60 Vbeta and 13 Jbeta primers were used in PCR. Assay used: immunoSEQ multiplex PCR; TCRdb lists only in-frame clones, some missing. Here the sample table reports fewer than 200,000 clones. The sample taken for sequencing was PBMCs. Receptors were obtained from a woman aged 60 to 75 in good health and CMV-seronegative.

J is TRBJ1-4 and V is TRBV18; D remains ambiguous. The CDR3 loop spans 15 amino acids. The germline V gene has CDR1 KGHSH and CDR2 LQKENI. The ends were cut back, 5 bases at V and 5 bases at J, with 15 bases in the middle. CDR3 loop: CASSAPGGLNEKLFF. The CDR3 nucleotides read TGTGCCAGCTCAGCGCCCGGAGGGTTGAATGAAAAACTGTTTTTT.

The chain is built from TRBV6-5 and TRBJ1-6; D remains ambiguous. CDR1 is MNHEY, CDR2 SVGAGI, per germline. Trimming pared 7 bases from V and 0 bases from J, leaving 7 bases between. CDR3 length: 14 amino acids. The CDR3: CASIGSSYNSPLHF. As DNA, the CDR3 is TGTGCCAGCATAGGGAGCTCCTATAATTCACCCCTCCACTTT.

V usage is TRBV7-9 and J usage is TRBJ2-7; 7 positions match TRBD1. The CDR3 contains 14 residues. V gave up 5 bases and J gave up 2 bases; unmatched junction bases: 6. Germline V lookup: CDR1 SEHNR, CDR2 FQNEAQ (reference sequence). The CDR3 DNA sequence: TGTGCCAGCAGCATCCGACAGGGTCCCTACGAGCAGTACTTC. Protein product: CASSIRQGPYEQYF.

The V and J genes are TRBV9 and TRBJ1-3; D unclear. The V and J ends lost 4 bases and 0 bases respectively, with 11 bases between them. The CDR3 is made up of 15 amino acids. Germline V gene lookup returns CDR1 SGDLS and CDR2 YYNGEE. The CDR3 sequence is CASSPLAISGNTIYF. DNA of the CDR3: TGTGCCAGCAGCCCCCTTGCTATCTCTGGAAACACCATATATTTT.

The rearrangement links TRBV5-4 to TRBJ1-1, with D unclear. The germline gives CDR1 SGHNT, CDR2 YYREEE (reference sequence). CDR3 length: 12 amino acids. Trimming stripped 0 bases from V and 10 bases from J, with 10 bases between. CDR3 region: CASSLGGGGAFF. CDR3 DNA: TGTGCCAGCAGCTTGGGGGGAGGTGGAGCTTTCTTT. The full variable domain, its missing parts supplied by reference TRBV5-4 and TRBJ1-1, is ETGVTQSPTHLIKTRGQQVTLRCSSQSGHNTVSWYQQALGQGPQFIFQYYREEENGRGNFPPRFSGLQFPNYSSELNVNALELDDSALYLCASSLGGGGAFFGQGTRLTVV.

This sequence joins TRBV10-3 and TRBJ1-4, with D possibly TRBD1 on 5 matching bases. The CDR3 runs 14 residues. V lost 8 bases and J lost 8, with 18 bases in between. Germline values: CDR1 ENHRY, CDR2 SYGVKD. The CDR3, as DNA: TGTGCCATCCGCAGCGGGGGAATGGGGGAAAAACTGTTTTTT. This translates into CAIRSGGMGEKLFF.

This sequence joins TRBV7-2 and TRBJ1-5, with 7 bases that match TRBD1. V lost 2 bases to trimming and J lost 5 bases; unmatched junction nucleotides: 6. Germline CDR1 is SGHTA and CDR2 is FQGNSA. The CDR3 runs 15 residues. DNA of the CDR3: TGTGCCAGCAGCTTACTTGGGCAGGGGGATCAGCCCCAGCATTTT. Protein sequence: CASSLLGQGDQPQHF.

The genes are TRBV7-9 and TRBJ2-1; no clear D. CDR1 and CDR2 from the germline V gene are SEHNR and FQNEAQ (reference sequence). Trimming removed 1 base at V and 8 bases at J, with 3 bases between. This CDR3 contains 11 residues. The CDR3 nucleotides read TGTGCCAGCAGCTTAGTATATGAGCAGTTCTTC. Translating it yields CASSLVYEQFF.

This sequence joins TRBV11-2 and TRBJ1-6, with 7 bases lining up with TRBD1. The junction had 8 bases not matched to a gene; V was cut back by 5 bases and J by 7 bases. This CDR3 has 15 amino acids. Germline CDR1 is SGHAT and CDR2 is FQNNGV. The CDR3 region has the DNA TGTGCCAGCAGCCGATCCGGGACAGTCAATTCACCCCTCCACTTT. As protein: CASSRSGTVNSPLHF.

The genes are TRBV6-6 and TRBJ1-1, with D unclear. Trimming removed 2 bases from V and 1 base from J, with 8 bases in between. This CDR3 is 14 amino acids long. Germline assignment: CDR1 MNHNY and CDR2 SVGAGI (reference sequence). The CDR3 DNA is TGTGCCAGCAGTTACGGGCACCCGAACACTGAAGCTTTCTTT. Amino acid sequence: CASSYGHPNTEAFF.

The chain has TRBV10-3 and TRBJ2-6; 9 bases agree with TRBD1. The CDR3 totals 17 residues. Per germline, CDR1 ENHRY and CDR2 SYGVKD. V shed 6 bases, J shed 1 base, and the junction held 7 bases outside the gene matches. CDR3 sequence reads: CAIRGDREESGANVLTF. In nucleotides, the CDR3 is TGTGCCATCAGGGGGGACAGGGAAGAATCTGGGGCCAACGTCCTGACTTTC.

The CDR3 loop reads CASSPRGGDTQYF. The CDR3 DNA is TGTGCCAGCAGCCCGCGGGGAGGGGATACGCAGTATTTT. The chain combines TRBV7-3 with TRBJ2-3; TRBD2 matches 7 bases. J was trimmed by 6 bases and V by 5 bases; bases with no gene match: 5. Germline CDR1 reads SGHTA; CDR2 reads FQGTGA. CDR3 size: 13 residues.

The chain links TRBV19 to TRBJ1-5, with 8 bases matching TRBD1. The CDR3 consists of 15 residues. Germline loops: CDR1 LNHDA, CDR2 SQIVND (reference sequence). Trimming at V came to 6 bases and at J to 5 bases, leaving 9 bases not matched to a gene. In DNA, the CDR3 is TGTGCCAGTAGGAGGACAGGGCGCGCTGATCAGCCCCAGCATTTT. This translates into CASRRTGRADQPQHF. Combining the CDR3 with reference TRBV19 and TRBJ1-5 gives the whole variable domain DGGITQSPKYLFRKEGQNVTLSCEQNLNHDAMYWYRQDPGQGLRLIYYSQIVNDFQKGDIAEGYSVSREKKESFPLTVTSAQKNPTAFYLCASRRTGRADQPQHFGDGTRLSIL.

This rearrangement joins TRBV9 to TRBJ2-5; possible D gene TRBD1, 5 bases. V lost 2 bases and J lost 2, with 10 bases in between. The CDR3 is 14 amino acids. CDR1 is SGDLS and CDR2 is YYNGEE in the germline V gene. CDR3 coding DNA: TGTGCCAGCAGCGTGATAGACAGACAAGAGACCCAGTACTTC. It is translated as CASSVIDRQETQYF.

The V and J genes are TRBV11-2 and TRBJ2-7; tentative D call: TRBD2 (6 bases). The germline V gene has CDR1 SGHAT and CDR2 FQNNGV. V gave up 4 bases and J gave up 2 bases, with 12 bases separating them. CDR3 length: 14 amino acids. The CDR3 region has the DNA TGTGCCAGCAGCTCAGTGGGGGGTACCTACGAGCAGTACTTC. It codes for CASSSVGGTYEQYF.

The J gene is TRBJ2-4, the V gene TRBV6-1; TRBD1 matches at 11 bases. The CDR3 length is 15 residues. The V and J ends lost 6 bases and 4 bases, in that order; junction bases with no gene match: 5. CDR1 is MNHNS and CDR2 is SASEGT in the germline V gene. CDR3 sequence (DNA): TGTGCCAGCAGCCCGGGACAGGGGGAGAAAAACATTCAGTACTTC. Amino acids: CASSPGQGEKNIQYF.

The chain links TRBV7-9 to TRBJ1-1; D perhaps matches TRBD1 (6 bases). This CDR3 spans 13 amino acids. The V and J ends lost 5 bases and 3 bases respectively, with 10 bases between them. Germline V lookup: CDR1 SEHNR, CDR2 FQNEAQ (reference sequence). The CDR3 DNA follows: TGTGCCAGCAGCCAACAGGGTCACACTGAAGCTTTCTTT. It yields the protein CASSQQGHTEAFF. Using reference TRBV7-9 and TRBJ1-1 for the parts outside the CDR3, the full variable domain is DTGVSQNPRHKITKRGQNVTFRCDPISEHNRLYWYRQTLGQGPEFLTYFQNEAQLEKSRLLSDRFSAERPKGSFSTLEIQRTEQGDSAMYLCASSQQGHTEAFFGQGTRLTVV.

V gene TRBV5-1 combines with J gene TRBJ2-3; 8 bases match TRBD1. The CDR3 length is 17 residues. V lost 1 base and J lost 0; bases outside the gene matches: 7. Per the germline V gene, CDR1 is SGHRS and CDR2 is YFSETQ. This chain's CDR3 is CASSLRRQGTSTDTQYF. CDR3 nucleotides: TGCGCCAGCAGCTTGCGACGACAGGGGACTAGCACAGATACGCAGTATTTT. Full variable domain (missing parts from reference TRBV5-1 and TRBJ2-3): KAGVTQTPRYLIKTRGQQVTLSCSPISGHRSVSWYQQTPGQGLQFLFEYFSETQRNKGNFPGRFSGRQFSNSRSEMNVSTLELGDSALYLCASSLRRQGTSTDTQYFGPGTRLTVL.

This chain links TRBV25-1 with TRBJ2-7, with 9 positions matching TRBD1. V dropped 4 bases and J dropped 3; count of bases not matched to a gene: 10. Germline V gene lookup returns CDR1 MGHDK and CDR2 SYGVNS. CDR3 length equals 16 residues. In nucleotides, the CDR3 is TGTGCCAGCAGTGTACGACCCGGGACAGGGATCTACGAGCAGTACTTC. This translates into CASSVRPGTGIYEQYF.